The clone carrying this T cell receptor (beta chain) was counted a single time. Antigen unknown. The data were taken from a study of T cell clones after liver transplantation. In the study overall: In this trial, immunosuppression withdrawal was attempted within 2 years of liver transplant. TCRbeta sequencing after a pre-transplant mixed lymphocyte reaction identified graft-donor-reactive clones, later tracked in post-transplant blood. Without induction therapy, subjects received standard immunosuppression until 12-24 months post-transplant. The study, taken as a whole, reports: These preliminary findings come from unstandardized post-transplant sampling times.

The method was immunoSEQ multiplex PCR; TCRdb's version includes in-frame clones alone and lacks a portion of them. The sample yields 55,000 to 75,000 clones, 70% seen once. The sample consisted of CD4+ T cells from blood, taken at the approximately 16-month timepoint. This receptor was identified in a human patient who received a liver transplant. Some T cells may arise from the graft donor.

The CDR3 region is CASSLDSGRVTGELFF. In DNA form, the CDR3 reads TGTGCCAGCAGCTTAGATAGCGGGAGGGTCACCGGGGAGCTGTTTTTT. The chain joins TRBV11-3 to TRBJ2-2; 11 positions match TRBD2. The germline gives CDR1 SGHNT, CDR2 YENEEA. The CDR3 length is 16 residues. Trimming at V came to 0 bases and at J to 4 bases, leaving 1 base not matched to a gene.